Shown below are 17 T cell receptor beta chains from a single sample sequenced in a study of T cell responses to AZD1222 COVID-19 vaccine. Profiling relied on immunoSEQ multiplex PCR, and the TCRdb table lists in-frame clones only, not all of them. The table shows over 100,000 clones, with approximately 86% occurring only once. The sequencing here drew on peripheral blood, taken on day 0 of AZD1222 vaccination. The origin of the receptors is an adult in good health.

The chain recombines TRBV27 with TRBJ2-2; a weak D match, TRBD2 (5 bases). Looked up from germline, CDR1 is MNHEY and CDR2 is SMNVEV (reference sequence). This CDR3 contains 14 residues. Between the trimmed V and J ends, which lost 2 bases and 6 bases, there was a span of 10 bases. The CDR3 DNA is TGTGCCAGCAGTTTAGGGAGCAGCGCCGGGGAGCTGTTTTTT. Amino acid sequence: CASSLGSSAGELFF.

This chain connects TRBV28 to TRBJ2-1; D remains unclear. The V end was cut by 5 bases, the J end by 12 bases, with 20 bases between. This CDR3 is built from 14 residues. Germline-derived CDR1 and CDR2 are MDHEN and SYDVKM. The chain's CDR3 is CASSPRLLWKGQFF. The CDR3 DNA reads TGTGCCAGCAGTCCCCGGCTTTTGTGGAAAGGGCAGTTCTTC.

V gene TRBV7-9 combines with J gene TRBJ2-6, with a possible D match to TRBD2 (6 bases). CDR1 is SEHNR and CDR2 is FQNEAQ in the germline V gene (reference sequence). This CDR3 has 16 amino acids. Deletions cut 5 bases from V and 0 bases from J, with 11 bases between. The CDR3 loop reads CASSLRGFSGANVLTF. As DNA, the CDR3 is TGTGCCAGCAGCCTACGGGGGTTCTCTGGGGCCAACGTCCTGACTTTC.

This chain links TRBV7-9 with TRBJ2-3, with a tentative D call TRBD1 (5 bases). The CDR3 contains 15 residues. Germline CDR1 and CDR2: SEHNR and FQNEAQ (reference sequence). V was pared by 8 bases and J by 2 bases, with 17 bases between. In DNA, the CDR3 is TGTGCCAGCGTCAGGGCCCCATTAACCACAGATACGCAGTATTTT. Amino acids: CASVRAPLTTDTQYF.

The chain carries TRBV7-9 and TRBJ2-7; TRBD1 matches 7 bases. This CDR3 is 16 amino acids long. Germline V gene lookup returns CDR1 SEHNR and CDR2 FQNEAQ (reference sequence). With V trimmed by 5 bases and J by 6 bases, 16 bases remained unmatched. The CDR3 protein is CASSQIGRQGAVEQYF. The CDR3 DNA reads as TGTGCCAGCAGCCAAATTGGGCGACAGGGCGCCGTCGAGCAGTACTTC.

The CDR3 loop is CASSPGDRGSYGYTF. For the CDR3, the DNA is TGTGCCAGCTCACCAGGGGACAGGGGATCGTACGGCTACACCTTC. J is TRBJ1-2 and V is TRBV18, with 10 bases identical to TRBD1. Losses at the gene ends were 2 bases for V and 8 bases for J; bases not matched to a gene: 8. The V gene's germline CDR1 is KGHSH and CDR2 LQKENI. This CDR3 is built from 15 residues.

The chain's CDR3 is CASGWSTDTQYF. In DNA, the CDR3 is TGTGCTAGTGGTTGGAGCACAGATACGCAGTATTTT. The rearrangement links TRBV12-5 to TRBJ2-3; the D is unclear. The ends were cut back, 4 bases at V and 0 bases at J, with 2 bases in the middle. The CDR3 runs to 12 residues. Germline V gene data show CDR1 as LGHNT and CDR2 as FRNRAP.

The chain is built from TRBV29-1 and TRBJ2-7; TRBD1 matches at 9 bases. Germline V gene lookup returns CDR1 SQVTM and CDR2 ANQGSEA. The CDR3 sequence is 13 residues long. The J segment lost 2 bases and the V segment lost 7 bases, leaving 6 bases of the junction unmatched. This CDR3 is CSAGTGLAYEQYF. CDR3 nucleotide sequence: TGCAGCGCCGGGACAGGGCTAGCCTACGAGCAGTACTTC.

V and J are TRBV11-2 and TRBJ2-3, with TRBD2 matching over 7 bases. The CDR3 length is 15 residues. Unmatched junction bases numbered 12, after V lost 3 bases and J lost 9 bases. CDR1 is SGHAT, CDR2 FQNNGV, per germline. The CDR3 coding sequence is TGTGCCAGCAGCTTGGGTCGGGAGGCCAGCACGACGCAGTATTTT. This gives the protein CASSLGREASTTQYF.

The chain joins TRBV28 to TRBJ1-4; 10 positions match TRBD1. CDR1 MDHEN and CDR2 SYDVKM come from the germline V gene. The CDR3 extends over 14 amino acids. Germline trimming cut 3 bases from V and 8 bases from J; bases unmatched to any gene: 3. Here the CDR3 reads CASSFTDRGEKLFF. In DNA form, the CDR3 reads TGTGCCAGCAGTTTTACGGACAGGGGGGAAAAACTGTTTTTT. Together with reference TRBV28 and TRBJ1-4, the CDR3 gives the full variable domain: DVKVTQSSRYLVKRTGEKVFLECVQDMDHENMFWYRQDPGLGLRLIYFSYDVKMKEKGDIPEGYSVSREKKERFSLILESASTNQTSMYLCASSFTDRGEKLFFGSGTQLSVL.

The chain links TRBV29-1 to TRBJ1-1; no definite D call. V was clipped by 4 bases and J by 2 bases, with 8 bases between them. The CDR3 is 12 residues long. Germline CDR1 reads SQVTM; CDR2 reads ANQGSEA. The CDR3 nucleotides are TGCAGCGTTGTGGCCCAAAACACTGAAGCTTTCTTT. Its protein is CSVVAQNTEAFF.

The rearrangement links TRBV6-5 to TRBJ2-1; D may be TRBD2 (5 bases). This CDR3 region has 15 residues. Germline V CDR1 and CDR2: MNHEY, SVGAGI. Trimming shortened V by 2 bases and J by 4 bases, and 12 bases separated the two germline ends. The CDR3 nucleotides are TGTGCCAGCAGTTACGGGCAGCGGCAGTACAATGAGCAGTTCTTC. Amino acid sequence: CASSYGQRQYNEQFF.

The chain recombines TRBV7-6 with TRBJ2-7, with TRBD2 matching over 15 bases. J was trimmed by 1 base and V by 4 bases; bases with no gene match: 2. The CDR3 loop spans 16 amino acids. Germline CDR1 and CDR2: SGHVS and FNYEAQ. Written as DNA, the CDR3 is TGTGCCAGCAGCTCCGGACTAGCGGGAGGGTCCTACGAGCAGTACTTC. Translating it yields CASSSGLAGGSYEQYF.

The V and J genes are TRBV7-8 and TRBJ1-4; no definite D call. The germline V gene encodes CDR1 SGHVS and CDR2 FQNEAQ. The ends were cut back, 3 bases at V and 8 bases at J, with 13 bases in the middle. CDR3 length: 14 amino acids. CDR3 sequence reads: CASSLRPWNEKLFF. As DNA, the CDR3 is TGTGCCAGCAGCTTGAGGCCTTGGAACGAAAAACTGTTTTTT.

This chain links TRBV20-1 with TRBJ1-1; maybe TRBD1 (6 bases). The V and J ends lost 3 bases and 7 bases respectively, with 12 bases between them. This CDR3 has 12 amino acids. Per germline, CDR1 DFQATT and CDR2 SNEGSKA (reference sequence). The CDR3 region has the DNA TGCAGTGCTAGTTCGGGGGCGTTTGAAGCTTTCTTT. This codes for CSASSGAFEAFF.

This chain uses TRBV9 with TRBJ2-3, with D possibly matching TRBD2 (6 bases). The CDR3 contains 17 residues. Trimming cost V 0 bases and J 5 bases, with 19 bases left between them. Germline-derived CDR1 and CDR2 are SGDLS and YYNGEE. Here the CDR3 reads CASSVDPPGLPKDTQYF. The CDR3 nucleotides read TGTGCCAGCAGCGTAGATCCCCCGGGACTCCCAAAAGATACGCAGTATTTT.

The chain carries TRBV7-2 and TRBJ2-3, with TRBD2 identical over 12 bases. This CDR3 comprises 17 residues. J lost 3 bases, V lost 1 base, and 5 bases had no gene match. CDR1 is SGHTA and CDR2 is FQGNSA in the germline V gene. CDR3 amino acids: CASSLDLAGGGTDTQYF. The CDR3, as DNA: TGTGCCAGCAGCTTAGATCTAGCGGGAGGGGGGACAGATACGCAGTATTTT.